This T cell receptor beta chain was captured by sequencing in a study of regulatory T cells in long-lasting Graves disease. Background on the study: The term persistent Graves' disease signified upward of 5 years on antithyroid drugs with positive TSH receptor antibodies. Regarding the study as a whole: Persistent disease was associated with favored TRBV28 usage and with favored use of TRBJ1-2 and TRBJ2-5.

Germline CDR1 is GTSNPN and CDR2 is SVGIG (reference sequence). Trimming removed 0 bases from V and 8 bases from J, with 10 bases in between. This CDR3 has 12 residues. Construction of the TCR beta libraries employed iRepertoire HTBI primers in conjunction with Arm-PCR of CDR3 regions. Original processing notes: Gene usage covered 62 TRBV and 14 to 15 TRBJ segments. TCRdb processed the multiplex PCR reads anew with MiXCR; each CDR3 protein has one entry. TCRdb assigned the V and J calls; the authors' analysis was not used. This sample has some 300,000 distinct CDR3 sequences, with around a fifth found just once. A word on this clonotype: No antigen is known for it. This likely comes from a read error, as the CDR3 has no conserved phenylalanine or tryptophan at its end.

Noted time point: persistent/refractory GD, antithyroid drugs over 5 years with positive TRAb. Scientists built the TCR library using RNA that was extracted from PBMCs. One endocrinology department in Xi'an, China, was where patients came from. The chain is built from TRBV30 and TRBJ1-2; D remains ambiguous. The TCR was taken from a female donor with Graves disease. This specimen was peripheral blood mononuclear cells (PBMCs), taken when the disease was refractory, from a patient treated with antithyroid drugs. This CDR3 is CAWSVALGGYTL. CDR3 nucleotides: TGTGCCTGGAGTGTAGCCCTAGGCGGCTACACCCTC.